Given below is one TCR beta chain in context. The data are from a study of blood T cell repertoires in COVID-19. All enrollees were roughly 18 to 90 years old and from around 25 US areas. Donors were grouped by their self-reported clinical history. Germline-derived CDR1 and CDR2 are MDHEN and SYDVKM. The length of the CDR3 is 17 residues. The V and J ends lost 2 bases and 7 bases, in that order; junction bases with no gene match: 14. The authors' processing: Estimates of nucleated cell counts were drawn from the amplification of reference gene primers. Sequencing was performed with immunoSEQ multiplex PCR; in TCRdb, only in-frame clones are kept and a portion is missing. V, J and clone size are taken as reported in that table, and D and trimming were inferred from the DNA itself. The sample lists about 270,000 clones, roughly 90% occurring once.

The chain joins TRBV28 to TRBJ1-2; 9 bases agree with TRBD1. Sequencing was carried out using PBMCs or T cells enriched from blood (not recorded which). The clonotype was recovered from a woman between 45 and 60 years old who had recovered from COVID-19. The CDR3 spells CASSLRDRVFRVGGYTF. The CDR3 DNA follows: TGTGCCAGCAGTTTACGGGACAGGGTTTTTAGGGTCGGTGGCTACACCTTC.